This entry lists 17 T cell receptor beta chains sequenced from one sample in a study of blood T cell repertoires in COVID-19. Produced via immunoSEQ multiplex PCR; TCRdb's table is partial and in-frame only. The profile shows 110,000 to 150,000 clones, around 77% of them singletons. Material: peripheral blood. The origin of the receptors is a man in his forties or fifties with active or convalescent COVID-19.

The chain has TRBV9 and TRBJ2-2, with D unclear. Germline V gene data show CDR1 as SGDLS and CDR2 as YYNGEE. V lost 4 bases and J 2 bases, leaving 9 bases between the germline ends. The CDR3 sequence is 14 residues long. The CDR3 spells CASSLIANTGELFF. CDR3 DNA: TGTGCCAGCAGCCTCATAGCTAACACCGGGGAGCTGTTTTTT.

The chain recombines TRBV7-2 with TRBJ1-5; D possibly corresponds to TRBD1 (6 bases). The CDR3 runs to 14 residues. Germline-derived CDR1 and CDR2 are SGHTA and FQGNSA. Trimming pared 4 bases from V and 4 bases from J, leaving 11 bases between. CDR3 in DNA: TGTGCCAGCAGCTCCAAGACAGGAAATCAGCCCCAGCATTTT. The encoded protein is CASSSKTGNQPQHF.

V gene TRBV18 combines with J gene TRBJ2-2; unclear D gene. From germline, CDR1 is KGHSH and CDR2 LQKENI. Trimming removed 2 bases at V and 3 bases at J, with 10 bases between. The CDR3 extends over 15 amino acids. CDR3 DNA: TGTGCCAGCTCACCAGAGGCTAGTCACACCGGGGAGCTGTTTTTT. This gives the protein CASSPEASHTGELFF.

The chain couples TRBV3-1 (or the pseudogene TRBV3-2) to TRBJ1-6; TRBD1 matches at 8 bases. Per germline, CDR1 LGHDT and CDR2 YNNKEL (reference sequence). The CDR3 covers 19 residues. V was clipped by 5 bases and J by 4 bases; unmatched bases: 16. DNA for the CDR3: TGTGCCAGCAGCTACGGGACAGGAATGGGATTCGGGTATAATTCACCCCTCCACTTT. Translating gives CASSYGTGMGFGYNSPLHF.

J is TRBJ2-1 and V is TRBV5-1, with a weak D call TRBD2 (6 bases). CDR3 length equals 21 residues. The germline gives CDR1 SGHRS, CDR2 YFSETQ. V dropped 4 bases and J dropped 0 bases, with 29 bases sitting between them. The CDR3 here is CASSTGLTIPSVLRSYNEQFF. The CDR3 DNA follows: TGCGCCAGCAGCACAGGCCTAACAATACCTAGCGTGTTACGCTCCTACAATGAGCAGTTCTTC.

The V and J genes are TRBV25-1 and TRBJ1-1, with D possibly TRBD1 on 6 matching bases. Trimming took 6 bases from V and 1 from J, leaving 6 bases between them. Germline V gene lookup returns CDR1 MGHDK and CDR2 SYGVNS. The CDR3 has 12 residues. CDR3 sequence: CASRQGNTEAFF. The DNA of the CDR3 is TGTGCCAGCAGACAGGGGAACACTGAAGCTTTCTTT.

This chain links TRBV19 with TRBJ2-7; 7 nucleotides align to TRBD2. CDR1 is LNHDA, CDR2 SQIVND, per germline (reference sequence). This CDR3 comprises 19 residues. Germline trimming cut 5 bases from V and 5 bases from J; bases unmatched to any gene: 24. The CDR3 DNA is TGTGCCAGTAGTCTCCCGTATCCTCGGGGGGAGGCCGTCACGAACGAGCAGTACTTC. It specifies CASSLPYPRGEAVTNEQYF.

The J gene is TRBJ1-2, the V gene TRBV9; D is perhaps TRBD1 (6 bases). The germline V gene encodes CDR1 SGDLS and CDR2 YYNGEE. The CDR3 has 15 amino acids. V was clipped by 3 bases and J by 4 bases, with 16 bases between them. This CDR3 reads CASSGWDTGGYGYTF. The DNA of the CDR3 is TGTGCCAGCAGCGGATGGGACACAGGCGGCTATGGCTACACCTTC.

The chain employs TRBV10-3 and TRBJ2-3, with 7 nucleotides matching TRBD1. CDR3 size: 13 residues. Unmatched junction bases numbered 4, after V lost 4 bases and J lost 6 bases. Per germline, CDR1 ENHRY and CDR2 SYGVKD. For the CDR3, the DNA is TGTGCCATCAGTGGGTCAGGGGGTGATACGCAGTATTTT. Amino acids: CAISGSGGDTQYF.

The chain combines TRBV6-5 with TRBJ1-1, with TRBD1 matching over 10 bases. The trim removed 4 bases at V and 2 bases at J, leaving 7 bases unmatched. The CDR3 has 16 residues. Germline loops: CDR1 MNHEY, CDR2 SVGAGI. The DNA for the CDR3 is TGTGCCAGCAGTTCCCTCTCGACAGGGGGCAACACTGAAGCTTTCTTT. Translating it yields CASSSLSTGGNTEAFF.

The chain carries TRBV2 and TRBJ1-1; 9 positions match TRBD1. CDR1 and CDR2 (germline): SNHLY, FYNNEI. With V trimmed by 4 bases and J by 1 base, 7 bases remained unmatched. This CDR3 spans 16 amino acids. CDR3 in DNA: TGTGCCAGCAGTGCCTACAGGGGGCAGGGGAACACTGAAGCTTTCTTT. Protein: CASSAYRGQGNTEAFF.

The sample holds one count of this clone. CDR3 sequence reads: CSVRLAVQAGELFF. CDR3 bases: TGCAGCGTACGACTAGCAGTACAGGCCGGGGAGCTGTTTTTT. The genes are TRBV29-1 and TRBJ2-2; TRBD2 agrees at 7 bases. Per germline, CDR1 SQVTM and CDR2 ANQGSEA. Germline trimming cut 6 bases from V and 6 bases from J; bases unmatched to any gene: 10. The CDR3 has 14 amino acids.

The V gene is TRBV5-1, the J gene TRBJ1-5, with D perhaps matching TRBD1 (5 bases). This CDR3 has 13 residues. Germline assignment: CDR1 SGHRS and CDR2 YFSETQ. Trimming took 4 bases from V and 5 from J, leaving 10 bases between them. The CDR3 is CASSKRGDQPQHF. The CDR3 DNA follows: TGCGCCAGCAGCAAGCGGGGGGATCAGCCCCAGCATTTT.

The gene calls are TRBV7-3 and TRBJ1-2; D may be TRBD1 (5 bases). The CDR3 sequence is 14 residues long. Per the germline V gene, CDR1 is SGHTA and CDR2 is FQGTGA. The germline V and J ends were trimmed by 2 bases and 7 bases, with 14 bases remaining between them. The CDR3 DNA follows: TGTGCCAGCAGCTTAGGGGCCCCCCAAGCTGGCTACACCTTC. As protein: CASSLGAPQAGYTF. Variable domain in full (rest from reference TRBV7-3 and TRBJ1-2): GAGVSQTPSNKVTEKGKYVELRCDPISGHTALYWYRQSLGQGPEFLIYFQGTGAADDSGLPNDRFFAVRPEGSVSTLKIQRTERGDSAVYLCASSLGAPQAGYTFGSGTRLTVV.

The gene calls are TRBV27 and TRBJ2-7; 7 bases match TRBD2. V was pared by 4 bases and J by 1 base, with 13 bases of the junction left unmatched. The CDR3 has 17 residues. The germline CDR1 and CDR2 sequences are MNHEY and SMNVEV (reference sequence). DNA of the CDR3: TGTGCCAGCAGTTCCCTCCAAGTCGGGGGGTTTTCCTACGAGCAGTACTTC. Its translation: CASSSLQVGGFSYEQYF.

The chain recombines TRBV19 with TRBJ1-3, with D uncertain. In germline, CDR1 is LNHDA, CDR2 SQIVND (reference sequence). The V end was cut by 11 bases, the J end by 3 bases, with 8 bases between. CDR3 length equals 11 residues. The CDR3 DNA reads TGTGCCGCCGGGTTTGGAAACACCATATATTTT. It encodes CAAGFGNTIYF.

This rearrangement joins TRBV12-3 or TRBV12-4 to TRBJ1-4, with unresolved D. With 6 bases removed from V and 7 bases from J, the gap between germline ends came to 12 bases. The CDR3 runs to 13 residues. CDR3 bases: TGTGCCAGCAGGATCGGAACAGCTGAAAAACTGTTTTTT. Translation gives CASRIGTAEKLFF.